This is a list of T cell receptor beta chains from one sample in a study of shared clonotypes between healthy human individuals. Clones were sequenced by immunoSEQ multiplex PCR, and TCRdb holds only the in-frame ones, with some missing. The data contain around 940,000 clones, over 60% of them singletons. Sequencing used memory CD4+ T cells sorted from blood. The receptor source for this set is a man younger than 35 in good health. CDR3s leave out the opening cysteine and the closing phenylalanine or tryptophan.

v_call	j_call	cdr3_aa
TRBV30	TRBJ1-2	AWSHGSSTDGYT
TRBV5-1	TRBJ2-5	ASSPRSGQETQY
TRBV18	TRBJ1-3	ASSPEILSYSGNTIY
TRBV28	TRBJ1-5	ASSPTRPAGSGNQPQH
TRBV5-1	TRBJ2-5	ASSPGEGTFQETQY
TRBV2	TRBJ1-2	ASTRQDYGYT
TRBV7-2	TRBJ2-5	ASSSIRDGTQY
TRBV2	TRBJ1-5	ASSGQGRNTNQPQH
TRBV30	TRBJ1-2	AWIPLRMGLNGYT
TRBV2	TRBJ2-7	ASGGQPAYEQY
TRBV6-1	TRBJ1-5	ASSGGESNQPQH
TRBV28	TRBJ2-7	ASTVGQGNGYEQY
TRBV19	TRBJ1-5	ASGQGVGQPQH
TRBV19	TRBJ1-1	ASKGRNTEAF
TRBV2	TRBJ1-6	ASSDHEATSRSPLH
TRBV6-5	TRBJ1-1	ASSYLPGTEAF
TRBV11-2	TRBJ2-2	ASSFWTGTGELF
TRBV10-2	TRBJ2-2	ASSDDSIQGTGELF
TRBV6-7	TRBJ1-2	ASSKKQGVFPCDGYT
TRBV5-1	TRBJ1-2	ASSFPGQPYGYT
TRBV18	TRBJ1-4	ASSTGQREELF
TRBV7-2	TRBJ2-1	ASIEDSLSSYNEQF
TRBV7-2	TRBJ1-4	ASSLGGLNEKLF
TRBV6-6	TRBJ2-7	ASRGDREYEQY
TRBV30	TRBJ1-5	ACSWGDQPQH
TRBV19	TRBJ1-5	ASSNGRGYQPQH
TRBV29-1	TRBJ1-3	SVVQNSGNTIY